The 26 T cell receptor beta chains in this list originate from one sample, sequenced in a study of T-cell memory formation after mild COVID-19. TCRdb ran MiXCR on the 5' RACE reads and lists one entry per CDR3 protein. The top ten clones hold 3.9% of a sample with about 180,000 distinct CDR3 sequences, roughly 20% of them seen once. The sample was PBMCs or a T cell subset sorted from them (not recorded which). These TCRs come from a man aged 18 to 29 who had mild COVID-19 (a few samples of this study predate the infection). Cell type and time point are not known.

The V call is TRBV3-1, the J call TRBJ1-1, with unresolved D. The germline V and J ends were trimmed by 4 bases and 11 bases, with 14 bases remaining between them. The CDR3 is made up of 12 amino acids. Germline V lookup: CDR1 LGHDT, CDR2 YNNKEL (reference sequence). As DNA, the CDR3 is TGTGCCAGCAGCCTTGAAACGGAGAGGGCTTTCTTT. It translates to CASSLETERAFF.

The CDR3: CASSDSGVEKLFF. For the CDR3, the DNA is TGTGCCAGCAGTGATTCAGGGGTGGAGAAACTGTTTTTT. The rearrangement uses TRBV6-1 and TRBJ1-4, with a weak D call TRBD1 (6 bases). CDR1 and CDR2 from the germline V gene are MNHNS and SASEGT. The V gene lost 3 bases and the J gene lost 11 bases, with 13 bases spanning the gap. The CDR3 covers 13 residues.

The chain couples TRBV7-2 to TRBJ2-7; TRBD1 aligns across 7 bases. The V and J ends lost 4 bases and 7 bases, in that order; junction bases with no gene match: 7. Germline loops: CDR1 SGHTA, CDR2 FQGNSA. The length of the CDR3 is 13 residues. The CDR3 DNA follows: TGTGCCAGCAGCTCGACAGGGCGCGGGGAGCAGTACGTC. Amino acid sequence: CASSSTGRGEQYV.

The chain recombines TRBV5-1 with TRBJ2-4; D remains unclear. Trimming stripped 5 bases from V and 6 bases from J, with 6 bases between. The CDR3 length is 11 residues. CDR1 and CDR2 from the germline V gene are SGHRS and YFSETQ. The DNA of the CDR3 is TGCGCCAGCAGGGTTGGAAACATTCAGTACTTC. Its translation is CASRVGNIQYF.

The gene calls are TRBV5-1 and TRBJ2-3; maybe TRBD2 (6 bases). Trimming removed 6 bases from V and 2 bases from J, with 16 bases in between. There are 15 residues in the CDR3. Germline V gene sequence: CDR1 SGHRS, CDR2 YFSETQ. Here the CDR3 reads CASTPGGSHTDTQYF. The DNA for the CDR3 is TGCGCCAGCACCCCTGGGGGGTCGCACACAGATACGCAGTATTTT.

Only a few counts were recorded for this clonotype. This chain links TRBV9 with TRBJ1-6, with a weak D call TRBD1 (5 bases). Germline CDR1 and CDR2: SGDLS and YYNGEE. The CDR3 length is 14 residues. Trimming removed 2 bases at V and 7 bases at J, with 10 bases between. CDR3 coding DNA: TGTGCCAGCAGCGTGACAGCAGACAATTCACCCCTCCACTTT. Its protein product is CASSVTADNSPLHF.

This clonotype was seen a few times. The chain has TRBV12-5 and TRBJ2-7, with 8 nucleotides matching TRBD2. This CDR3 is built from 12 residues. Germline assignment: CDR1 LGHNT and CDR2 FRNRAP. V gave up 6 bases and J gave up 9 bases; unmatched junction bases: 7. CDR3 sequence: CASGREGQVQYF. CDR3 DNA sequence: TGTGCTAGTGGCCGGGAGGGGCAAGTGCAGTACTTC.

This clonotype came up many times. V is TRBV5-1 and J is TRBJ1-1, with D perhaps TRBD1 (6 bases). There are 14 residues in the CDR3. V shed 10 bases and J shed 1 base, with 17 bases lying between them. Germline lookup yields CDR1 SGHRS and CDR2 YFSETQ. The CDR3 loop is CASRAGATNTEAFF. In DNA form, the CDR3 reads TGCGCCTCCAGGGCAGGGGCAACGAACACTGAAGCTTTCTTT.

This clonotype has ten or more counts. The gene calls are TRBV7-2 and TRBJ2-1; D gene unclear. The CDR3 totals 14 residues. V lost 1 base and J 5 bases, leaving 9 bases between the germline ends. Germline assignment: CDR1 SGHTA and CDR2 FQGNSA. The CDR3 DNA reads TGTGCCAGCAGCTTAGTCTCCAGACACAATGAGCAGTTCTTC. This codes for CASSLVSRHNEQFF.

This clonotype was counted between two and nine times. The chain links TRBV28 to TRBJ2-5, with a weak D call TRBD2 (7 bases). The CDR3 is 15 amino acids. The V end was cut by 4 bases, the J end by 3 bases, with 15 bases between. The germline V gene has CDR1 MDHEN and CDR2 SYDVKM. CDR3 sequence reads: CASSYGGLHEETQYF. The CDR3 DNA follows: TGTGCCAGCAGTTACGGGGGGCTTCACGAAGAGACCCAGTACTTC.

This clonotype showed up just a few times. This chain joins TRBV5-1 and TRBJ2-2, with D uncertain. The CDR3 loop spans 11 amino acids. In germline, CDR1 is SGHRS, CDR2 YFSETQ. V was trimmed by 0 bases and J by 14 bases, leaving 8 bases between them. CDR3 coding DNA: TGCGCCAGCAGCTTGGAGGGTACTCTGTTTTTT. This gives the protein CASSLEGTLFF.

This clonotype was observed many times. This sequence joins TRBV5-1 and TRBJ1-1, with 10 bases aligning to TRBD1. In germline, CDR1 is SGHRS, CDR2 YFSETQ. The trim removed 5 bases at V and 5 bases at J, leaving 6 bases unmatched. The CDR3 length is 14 residues. CDR3 sequence reads: CASRADRGLTEAFF. The CDR3 bases are TGCGCCAGCAGAGCTGACAGGGGGCTAACTGAAGCTTTCTTT.

The chain recombines TRBV12-3 or TRBV12-4 with TRBJ1-5; no clear D gene. The V gene lost 1 base and the J gene lost 5 bases, with 6 bases spanning the gap. CDR3 length: 13 residues. The CDR3 nucleotides are TGTGCCAGCAGTTTAGGTCAAGATCAGCCCCAGCATTTT. Encoded protein: CASSLGQDQPQHF.

The genes are TRBV15 and TRBJ1-4; no firm D call. There are 14 residues in the CDR3. Germline V lookup: CDR1 LNHNV, CDR2 YYDKDF (reference sequence). Trimming removed 5 bases from V and 8 bases from J, with 15 bases in between. CDR3 sequence reads: CATSPEWSIEKLFF. In DNA form, the CDR3 reads TGTGCCACCAGCCCAGAATGGTCGATCGAAAAACTGTTTTTT.

The V call is TRBV25-1, the J call TRBJ1-4, with TRBD1 as a possible D gene (6 bases). V shed 6 bases and J shed 8 bases, with 19 bases lying between them. Germline loops: CDR1 MGHDK, CDR2 SYGVNS. This CDR3 region has 15 residues. In nucleotides, the CDR3 is TGTGCCAGCAGCCCAAGGTGGGGGGACAAGGAAAAACTGTTTTTT. It is translated as CASSPRWGDKEKLFF.

This clonotype was seen a handful of times. The chain recombines TRBV11-1 with TRBJ2-1, with D tentatively TRBD1 (6 bases). V lost 3 bases to trimming and J lost 0 bases, with 9 bases between them. Per germline, CDR1 SGHAT and CDR2 FQDESV (reference sequence). This CDR3 has 15 residues. The CDR3 bases are TGTGCCAGCAGCTTGGGGGCTCTCTCCTACAATGAGCAGTTCTTC. Amino acid sequence: CASSLGALSYNEQFF.

The CDR3 loop reads CSAIAVSGAYGYTF. The CDR3 bases are TGCAGTGCTATCGCCGTTTCAGGGGCGTATGGCTACACCTTC. The chain recombines TRBV20-1 with TRBJ1-2; TRBD1 might be the D (6 bases). The germline V gene has CDR1 DFQATT and CDR2 SNEGSKA (reference sequence). The CDR3 totals 14 residues. V dropped 4 bases and J dropped 5 bases, with 17 bases sitting between them.

CDR3: CASSSPGQGDEQYF. The CDR3 DNA reads as TGTGCCAGCAGTTCTCCGGGACAGGGCGACGAGCAGTACTTC. The gene calls are TRBV6-5 and TRBJ2-7; 9 bases map to TRBD1. Trimming removed 4 bases from V and 5 bases from J; junction bases left unmatched: 6. This CDR3 comprises 14 residues. CDR1 and CDR2 (germline): MNHEY, SVGAGI.

The chain has TRBV15 and TRBJ1-5; possibly TRBD1 for D (5 bases). The CDR3 length is 15 residues. Between the trimmed V and J ends, which lost 0 bases and 4 bases, there was a span of 10 bases. The V gene's germline CDR1 is LNHNV and CDR2 YYDKDF (reference sequence). The CDR3 DNA reads TGTGCCACCAGCAGAGATCCCGGGGGAAATCAGCCCCAGCATTTT. It codes for CATSRDPGGNQPQHF.

The chain is built from TRBV20-1 and TRBJ2-7; the match to TRBD2 covers 13 bases. This CDR3 comprises 13 residues. Germline assignment: CDR1 DFQATT and CDR2 SNEGSKA (reference sequence). J gave up 4 bases and V 5 bases, and 2 bases lay outside the gene matches. For the CDR3, the DNA is TGCAGTGCTCCGACTAGCGGGGGGTACGAGCAGTACGTC. Translating it yields CSAPTSGGYEQYV.

The rearrangement joins TRBV2 to TRBJ2-6; TRBD1 agrees at 7 bases. Germline trimming cut 11 bases from V and 2 bases from J; bases unmatched to any gene: 9. The CDR3 has 15 amino acids. CDR1 is SNHLY, CDR2 FYNNEI, per germline. The CDR3 sequence is CAGGQVATGANVLTF. The CDR3 DNA reads as TGTGCCGGCGGACAGGTGGCCACTGGGGCCAACGTCCTGACTTTC.

J is TRBJ2-5 and V is TRBV28; 9 positions match TRBD1. CDR1 and CDR2 (germline): MDHEN, SYDVKM. Trimming removed 4 bases from V and 0 bases from J; junction bases left unmatched: 6. The CDR3 contains 16 residues. The DNA of the CDR3 is TGTGCCAGCAGTTCCCCGGGACAGGGTTACCAAGAGACCCAGTACTTC. It yields the protein CASSSPGQGYQETQYF.

The chain uses TRBV20-1 and TRBJ2-6; D is unclear. CDR3 length: 13 amino acids. Germline CDR1 reads DFQATT; CDR2 reads SNEGSKA (reference sequence). CDR3 coding DNA: TGCGGGGTGGGTCGCTCTGGGGCCAACGTCCTGACTTTC. This translates into CGVGRSGANVLTF.

The chain links TRBV3-1 to TRBJ1-1; perhaps TRBD1 as D (5 bases). The length of the CDR3 is 13 residues. V was trimmed by 4 bases and J by 4 bases, leaving 10 bases between them. The V gene's germline CDR1 is LGHDT and CDR2 YNNKEL (reference sequence). The chain's CDR3 is CASSRDSLTEAFF. The CDR3 coding sequence is TGTGCCAGCAGCCGAGACAGTCTCACTGAAGCTTTCTTT. Using reference TRBV3-1 and TRBJ1-1 for the parts outside the CDR3, the full variable domain is DTAVSQTPKYLVTQMGNDKSIKCEQNLGHDTMYWYKQDSKKFLKIMFSYNNKELIINETVPNRFSPKSPDKAHLNLHINSLELGDSAVYFCASSRDSLTEAFFGQGTRLTVV.

CDR3 sequence reads: CASSPGQGVGTGELFF. The CDR3 DNA follows: TGCGCCAGCAGCCCGGGACAGGGCGTCGGCACCGGGGAGCTGTTTTTT. The chain employs TRBV5-1 and TRBJ2-2, with TRBD1 matching 9 bases. Unmatched junction bases numbered 8, after V lost 4 bases and J lost 4 bases. The CDR3 has 16 residues. Germline V CDR1 and CDR2: SGHRS, YFSETQ. The full variable domain, its missing parts supplied by reference TRBV5-1 and TRBJ2-2, is KAGVTQTPRYLIKTRGQQVTLSCSPISGHRSVSWYQQTPGQGLQFLFEYFSETQRNKGNFPGRFSGRQFSNSRSEMNVSTLELGDSALYLCASSPGQGVGTGELFFGEGSRLTVL.

This sequence joins TRBV4-1 and TRBJ2-3; 8 bases are a match to TRBD1. V was clipped by 1 base and J by 5 bases; unmatched bases: 5. Germline CDR1 and CDR2: MGHRA and YSYEKL. The CDR3 sequence is 15 residues long. This CDR3 is CASSQAGTGKDTQYF. The CDR3 region has the DNA TGCGCCAGCAGCCAAGCTGGGACAGGAAAAGATACGCAGTATTTT.